Below are 6 T cell receptor beta chains sequenced from a single sample in a study of early T cells in non-severe SARS-CoV-2 infection. TCRdb reanalysed the 5' RACE reads using MiXCR and keeps one entry per CDR3 protein. The sample includes approximately 35,000 distinct CDR3 sequences, around 7% of them seen just once. The specimen was whole blood. These receptors were obtained from an adult who was a healthcare worker with PCR-confirmed SARS-CoV-2 infection or an uninfected control (not recorded which).

This sequence joins TRBV29-1 and TRBJ2-5, with 11 bases aligning to TRBD1. Looked up from germline, CDR1 is SQVTM and CDR2 is ANQGSEA. V shed 1 base and J 5 bases; nucleotides not matched to a gene: 6. The CDR3 spans 15 residues. CDR3 residues: CSVEGGQGVEETQYF. In nucleotides, the CDR3 is TGCAGCGTTGAAGGGGGACAGGGGGTTGAGGAGACCCAGTACTTC.

This clonotype was observed a handful of times. V usage is TRBV18 and J usage is TRBJ1-1; D is unclear. The germline V and J ends were trimmed by 1 base and 3 bases, with 6 bases remaining between them. Germline CDR1 is KGHSH and CDR2 is LQKENI. The CDR3 sequence is 13 residues long. The CDR3 here is CASSPRTDTEAFF. Written as DNA, the CDR3 is TGTGCCAGCTCACCACGGACTGACACTGAAGCTTTCTTT. Filled out from reference TRBV18 and TRBJ1-1, the complete variable domain reads NAGVMQNPRHLVRRRGQEARLRCSPMKGHSHVYWYRQLPEEGLKFMVYLQKENIIDESGMPKERFSAEFPKEGPSILRIQQVVRGDSAAYFCASSPRTDTEAFFGQGTRLTVV.

This clonotype has ten or more counts. The chain uses TRBV20-1 and TRBJ2-1; the match to TRBD2 covers 7 bases. The CDR3 runs to 14 residues. Germline values: CDR1 DFQATT, CDR2 SNEGSKA (reference sequence). With 1 base clipped from V and 8 bases from J, the junction kept 8 bases outside the gene matches. This CDR3 is CSARASGGLDEQFF. The CDR3 nucleotides read TGCAGTGCTAGAGCCTCGGGGGGTTTGGATGAGCAGTTCTTC.

This chain links TRBV24-1 with TRBJ1-4; TRBD1 is a possible D gene (5 bases). V lost 5 bases and J 0 bases, leaving 12 bases between the germline ends. This CDR3 is 16 amino acids long. Germline V lookup: CDR1 KGHDR, CDR2 SFDVKD. CDR3 DNA sequence: TGTGCCACCAGTGTCGACAGCGATGCAACTAATGAAAAACTGTTTTTT. It translates to CATSVDSDATNEKLFF.

The chain combines TRBV5-1 with TRBJ1-3; 7 bases agree with TRBD1. CDR1 is SGHRS and CDR2 is YFSETQ in the germline V gene. The CDR3 sequence is 17 residues long. V was clipped by 1 base and J by 4 bases; unmatched bases: 11. The CDR3 region has the DNA TGCGCCAGCAGCTTGAACAAAACAGGGGTATCGGGAAACACCATATATTTT. It encodes CASSLNKTGVSGNTIYF.

This sequence joins TRBV28 and TRBJ1-4; no clear D. The germline V gene encodes CDR1 MDHEN and CDR2 SYDVKM. The V gene lost 10 bases and the J gene lost 5 bases, with 11 bases spanning the gap. This CDR3 has 12 residues. The CDR3 here is CATNAGNEKLFF. In DNA, the CDR3 is TGTGCCACCAACGCGGGGAATGAAAAACTGTTTTTT.